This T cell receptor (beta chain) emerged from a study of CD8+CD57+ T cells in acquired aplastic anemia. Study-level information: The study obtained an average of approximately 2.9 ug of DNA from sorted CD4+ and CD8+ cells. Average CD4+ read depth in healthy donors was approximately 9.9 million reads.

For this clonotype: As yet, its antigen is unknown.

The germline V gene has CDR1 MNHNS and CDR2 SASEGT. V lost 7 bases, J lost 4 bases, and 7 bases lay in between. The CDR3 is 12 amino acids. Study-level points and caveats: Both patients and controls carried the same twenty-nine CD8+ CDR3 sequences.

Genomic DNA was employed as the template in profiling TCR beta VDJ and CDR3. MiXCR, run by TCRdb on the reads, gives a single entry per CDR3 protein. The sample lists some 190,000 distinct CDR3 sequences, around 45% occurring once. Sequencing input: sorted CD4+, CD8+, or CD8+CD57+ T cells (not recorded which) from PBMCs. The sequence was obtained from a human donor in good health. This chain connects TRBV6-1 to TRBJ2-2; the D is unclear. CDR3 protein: CASMSGTGELFF. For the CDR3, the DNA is TGTGCCAGCATGAGTGGCACCGGGGAGCTGTTTTTT.